This T cell receptor (beta chain) came from a study of blood T cell repertoires in COVID-19. This clone was detected a few times. The CDR3 consists of 14 residues. Trimming shortened V by 1 base and J by 11 bases, and 15 bases separated the two germline ends. Germline assignment: CDR1 MNHEY and CDR2 SMNVEV (reference sequence). Sequencing was performed with immunoSEQ multiplex PCR; in TCRdb, only in-frame clones are kept and a portion is missing. The profile shows 65,000 to 85,000 clones, around three quarters of them singletons. What was sequenced was peripheral blood. This rearrangement joins TRBV27 to TRBJ1-5, with D tentatively TRBD1 (5 bases). This clonotype was obtained from a man between 45 and 60 years old with active or convalescent COVID-19. In DNA form, the CDR3 reads TGTGCCAGCAGTTTATATGGGGGAGGAGGGACCCAGCATTTT. It yields the protein CASSLYGGGGTQHF.